The T cell receptor (beta chain) described here comes from a study of glioma-infiltrating T cells. Study-wide results and caveats: Very few CDR3 sequences were shared between tissue and blood. Gliomas, especially low-grade, showed above-expected tissue-blood divergence; non-neoplastic patients showed below.

TCR alpha and beta CDR3 regions were amplified from RNA using iRepertoire nested multiplex PCR. Each CDR3 protein is one row after TCRdb ran MiXCR on the multiplex PCR reads. The sample lists about 180,000 distinct CDR3 sequences, under 55% occurring once. The table lists this clonotype with a few counts. As yet, its antigen is unknown. The V gene's germline CDR1 is KGHDR and CDR2 SFDVKD. V was cut by 3 bases and J by 2 bases, with 0 bases left in between. CDR3 length: 11 residues. Material for sequencing was glioma tissue, nonneoplastic brain tissue, or PBMCs (not recorded which). J is TRBJ1-2 and V is TRBV24-1; D ambiguous. The receptor's source is a human donor with low-grade glioma or glioblastoma, undergoing nonglioma brain surgery, or in good health (not recorded which). The CDR3 reads CATSDNYGYTF. As DNA, the CDR3 is TGTGCCACCAGTGATAACTATGGCTACACCTTC.